The source of this T cell receptor beta chain is a study of T cell responses to AZD1222 COVID-19 vaccine. In germline, CDR1 is SQVTM, CDR2 ANQGSEA. This CDR3 region has 13 residues. V was shortened by 6 bases and J by 5 bases, with 16 bases between the two germline ends. Only in-frame clones appear in the TCRdb table, and some are missing; sequencing was by immunoSEQ multiplex PCR. The table lists 200,000 or so clones, roughly 92% of them singletons. The clonotype was recovered from an adult in good health. This sample comprised peripheral blood, obtained on day 0 of AZD1222 vaccination. V gene TRBV29-1 combines with J gene TRBJ1-1, with TRBD1 as a possible D gene (5 bases). In DNA, the CDR3 is TGCAGCGTCCGGGACGGGGGGTGGACTGAAGCTTTCTTT. This codes for CSVRDGGWTEAFF.